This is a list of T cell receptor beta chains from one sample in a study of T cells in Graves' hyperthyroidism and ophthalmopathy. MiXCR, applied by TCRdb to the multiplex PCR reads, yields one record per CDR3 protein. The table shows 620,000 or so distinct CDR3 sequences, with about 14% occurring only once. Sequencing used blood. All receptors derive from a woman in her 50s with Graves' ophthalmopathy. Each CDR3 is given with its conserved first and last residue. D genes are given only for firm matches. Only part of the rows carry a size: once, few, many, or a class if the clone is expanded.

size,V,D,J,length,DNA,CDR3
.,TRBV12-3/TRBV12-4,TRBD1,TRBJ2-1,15,TGTGCCAGCACCCCCGACAGGGGGTCCTACAATGAGCAGTTCTTC,CASTPDRGSYNEQFF
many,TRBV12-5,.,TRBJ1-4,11,TGTGCTAGTGGCCCCCGTGGAAAACTGTTTTTT,CASGPRGKLFF
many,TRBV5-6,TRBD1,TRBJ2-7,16,TGTGCCAGCAGCCCTGAGGGAACAGGGGTCTACTACGAGCAGTACTTC,CASSPEGTGVYYEQYF
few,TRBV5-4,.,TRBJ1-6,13,TGTGCCAGCAGCCCGGGTGGGGAATCACCCCTCCACTTT,CASSPGGESPLHF
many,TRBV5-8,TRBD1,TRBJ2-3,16,TGTGCCAGCAGCTTGGAAGGGGGCTTAAGAACAGATACGCAGTATTTT,CASSLEGGLRTDTQYF
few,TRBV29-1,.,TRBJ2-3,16,TGCAGCGTGGACCCCCCAGGGGCGGGAGCTACAGATACGCAGTATTTT,CSVDPPGAGATDTQYF
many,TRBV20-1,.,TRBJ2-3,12,TGCAGTGCTGGGGACTGGACAGATACGCAGTATTTT,CSAGDWTDTQYF
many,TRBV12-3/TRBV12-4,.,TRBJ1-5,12,TGTGCCAGCAGTTTGAGCAGGCGGCCCCAGCATTTT,CASSLSRRPQHF
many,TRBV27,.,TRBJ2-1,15,TGTGCCAGCAGTTTAGGGCGACTCTCCTACAATGAGCAGTTCTTC,CASSLGRLSYNEQFF
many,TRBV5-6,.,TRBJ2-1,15,TGTGCCAGCGGCGGGCCCGGCCGTCCTTACAATGAGCAGTTCTTC,CASGGPGRPYNEQFF
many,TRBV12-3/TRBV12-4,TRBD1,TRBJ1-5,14,TGTGCCAGCAGTCCGACAGGGGGCAATCAGCCCCAGCATTTT,CASSPTGGNQPQHF
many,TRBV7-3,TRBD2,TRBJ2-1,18,TGTGCCAGCAGCACCTCCGGGACTAGCGGAACTTCCTACAATGAGCAGTTCTTC,CASSTSGTSGTSYNEQFF
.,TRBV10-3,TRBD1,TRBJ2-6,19,TGTGCCATCAGTAAGGGACAGGGGGCGGCTAGTGCTGGGGCCAACGTCCTGACTTTC,CAISKGQGAASAGANVLTF
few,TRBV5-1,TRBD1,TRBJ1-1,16,TGCGCCAGCAGCCCCGCCATGGGACAGGGAGGTGCTGAAGCTTTCTTT,CASSPAMGQGGAEAFF
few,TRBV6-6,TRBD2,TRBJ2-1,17,TGTGCCAGCAGTTACCCCCTAGCGGGAGGGCCATACAATGAGCAGTTCTTC,CASSYPLAGGPYNEQFF
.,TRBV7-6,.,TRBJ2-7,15,TGTGCCAGCAGCCAAGGACTCCAAACATCCTACGAGCAGTACTTC,CASSQGLQTSYEQYF
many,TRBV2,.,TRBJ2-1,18,TGTGCCAGCAGTGACCCGGGACACGAGGACTACTTCTCCAATGAGCAGTTCTTC,CASSDPGHEDYFSNEQFF
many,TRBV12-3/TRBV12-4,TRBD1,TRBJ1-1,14,TGTGCCAGCAGGGACCCAGGGGGCGTACGATTTACTTTCTTT,CASRDPGGVRFTFF
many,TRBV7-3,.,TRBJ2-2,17,TGTGCCAGCAGCTTACGGGGGCGGACAGAGGGCACCGGGGAGCTGTTTTTT,CASSLRGRTEGTGELFF
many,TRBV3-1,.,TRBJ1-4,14,TGTGCCAGCAGCCAAGCGGTACAGCCTGAAAAACTGTTTTTT,CASSQAVQPEKLFF
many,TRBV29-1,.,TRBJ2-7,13,TGCAGCGTTGAGGAGGGGGAAGCCTACGAGCAGTACTTC,CSVEEGEAYEQYF
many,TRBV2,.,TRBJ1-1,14,TGTGCCAGCTCTACAGGGTCCCCCGGCACTGAAGCTTTCTTT,CASSTGSPGTEAFF
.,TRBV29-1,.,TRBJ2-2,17,TGCAGCGCCGTCCACACCGGGACTTACGCTATAGCCGGGGAGCTGTTTTTT,CSAVHTGTYAIAGELFF
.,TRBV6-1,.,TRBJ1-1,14,TGTGCCAGCAGCGGGGGACTGATGAACACTGAAGCTTTCTTT,CASSGGLMNTEAFF
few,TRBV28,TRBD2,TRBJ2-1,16,TGTGCCAGCAGTTTACTGCGACTAGCGGCCTACAATGAGCAGTTCTTC,CASSLLRLAAYNEQFF
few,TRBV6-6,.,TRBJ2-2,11,TGTGCCAGCAGTTACGTAGGGGAGCTGTTTTTT,CASSYVGELFF
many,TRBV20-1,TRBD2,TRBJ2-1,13,TGCAGTGTCGGGACTAGCGGGCTTGGGGAGCAGTTCTTC,CSVGTSGLGEQFF
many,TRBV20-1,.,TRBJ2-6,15,TGCAGTGCTCCGCTAGACAGCTCTGGGGCCAACGTCCTGACTTTC,CSAPLDSSGANVLTF
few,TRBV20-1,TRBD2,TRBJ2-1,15,TGCAGTGCTAGTGTTACCCTAGCGGGAGTCAATGAGCAGTTCTTC,CSASVTLAGVNEQFF
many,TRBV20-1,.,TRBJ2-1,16,TGCAGTGCTAGTTTGCCAGCGAAGACCTTTAACAATGAGCAGTTCTTC,CSASLPAKTFNNEQFF
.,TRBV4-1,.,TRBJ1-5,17,TGCGCCAGCAGCCAAGATCACGGGACACCTAGCAATCAGCCCCAGCATTTT,CASSQDHGTPSNQPQHF
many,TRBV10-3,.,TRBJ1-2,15,TGTGCCATCAGTGAGCCAGGAGAAGGAAACTATGGCTACACCTTC,CAISEPGEGNYGYTF
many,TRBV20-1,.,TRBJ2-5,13,TGCAGTGCTAGAGTAGCGGCCCAAGAGACCCAGTACTTC,CSARVAAQETQYF
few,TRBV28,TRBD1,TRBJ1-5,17,TGTGCCAGCAGTTTATCCGAGGACAGGGAAATTCATCAGCCCCAGCATTTT,CASSLSEDREIHQPQHF
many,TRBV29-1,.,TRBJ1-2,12,TGCAGCGTTGATATTGGGAGATATGGCTACACCTTC,CSVDIGRYGYTF
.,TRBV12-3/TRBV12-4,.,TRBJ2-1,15,TGTGCCAGCAGCCGGATCGGGGACAAGAACAATGAGCAGTTCTTC,CASSRIGDKNNEQFF
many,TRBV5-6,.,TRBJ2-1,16,TGTGCCAGCAGCTTGATTGACGGGGCCACCTACAATGAGCAGTTCTTC,CASSLIDGATYNEQFF
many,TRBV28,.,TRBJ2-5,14,TGTGCCAGCAGTCTCCGACAGACCCAAGAGACCCAGTACTTC,CASSLRQTQETQYF
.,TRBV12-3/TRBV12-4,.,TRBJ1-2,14,TGTGCCAGCTGGGGGGTTGGGGAGACCTATGGCTACACCTTC,CASWGVGETYGYTF
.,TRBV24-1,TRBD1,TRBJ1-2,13,TGTGCCACCAGAGACAGGGGGGCCTATGGCTACACCTTC,CATRDRGAYGYTF